Listed below are T cell receptor beta chains from one sample, sequenced in a study of T cell changes during pregnancy in multiple sclerosis. Assay: immunoSEQ multiplex PCR; the TCRdb copy retains only in-frame clones and omits some. The table records tens of thousands of clones, over 90% of them present only once. This material consisted of peripheral blood, taken after pregnancy. These receptors were obtained from a female donor with multiple sclerosis, enrolled in a pregnancy study. The CDR3 runs from the conserved cysteine through the conserved F or W. D genes are given only for firm matches. Clone size, where shown, is once, few, many, or a class for clones that have expanded.

>-|TRBV6-4|few|TRBJ2-1
CASSETGGHNEQFF
TGTGCCAGCAGTGAAACTGGCGGCCACAATGAGCAGTTCTTC
>TRBD1|TRBV6-6|-|TRBJ1-2
CASSNIGGPYGYTF
TGTGCCAGCAGTAACATAGGGGGCCCCTATGGCTACACCTTC
>TRBD1|TRBV4-3|-|TRBJ1-1
CASSHYGQGGTEAFF
TGCGCCAGCAGCCACTACGGACAGGGAGGCACTGAAGCTTTCTTT
>-|TRBV5-8|-|TRBJ2-3
CASSGGVTDTQYF
TGTGCCAGCAGCGGCGGGGTCACAGATACGCAGTATTTT
>TRBD1|TRBV7-6|-|TRBJ1-1
CASSLLTGGSPNTEAFF
TGTGCCAGCAGCTTATTGACAGGGGGGTCCCCGAACACTGAAGCTTTCTTT
>-|TRBV9|-|TRBJ2-7
CASSVNNGLADEQYF
TGTGCCAGCAGCGTAAACAACGGGCTAGCAGACGAGCAGTACTTC
>-|TRBV2|-|TRBJ1-6
CASLSEHNSPLHF
TGTGCCAGCCTTTCAGAACATAATTCACCCCTCCACTTT
>-|TRBV4-1|-|TRBJ2-7
CASSLSQTVDYEQYF
TGCGCCAGCAGCCTATCCCAGACAGTGGACTACGAGCAGTACTTC
>-|TRBV7-2|-|TRBJ2-4
CASSEYRVVKNIQYF
TGTGCCAGCAGCGAGTACAGGGTAGTCAAAAACATTCAGTACTTC
>-|TRBV9|-|TRBJ2-7
CASSVGQGRFHEQYF
TGTGCCAGCAGCGTAGGGCAGGGCAGGTTCCACGAGCAGTACTTC
>-|TRBV7-8|-|TRBJ2-2
CASSLARDTYTGELFF
TGTGCCAGCAGCTTAGCGAGGGACACATACACCGGGGAGCTGTTTTTT
>TRBD1|TRBV6-1|-|TRBJ2-2
CASSDRTGGLLGELFF
TGTGCCAGCAGTGACAGGACAGGGGGACTTTTAGGGGAGCTGTTTTTT
>-|TRBV4-3|-|TRBJ1-6
CASSQNFPGSSYNSPLHF
TGCGCCAGCAGCCAAAACTTTCCAGGCAGCTCCTATAATTCACCCCTCCACTTT
>-|TRBV13|-|TRBJ2-1
CASSSRSSPRNEQFF
TGTGCCAGCAGCTCACGGTCCAGCCCCAGGAATGAGCAGTTCTTC
>-|TRBV7-5|-|TRBJ2-5
CVRSLASSPETQYF
TGTGTCAGAAGCTTAGCTAGCTCCCCAGAGACCCAGTACTTC
>-|TRBV5-6|-|TRBJ1-2
CASSSGGATLYGYTF
TGTGCCAGCAGCTCCGGGGGGGCCACCCTCTATGGCTACACCTTC
>-|TRBV7-3|few|TRBJ1-1
CASSLRTNTEAFF
TGTGCCAGCAGCCTACGGACAAACACTGAAGCTTTCTTT
>-|TRBV4-3|-|TRBJ2-7
CASSQGSSPGYEQYF
TGCGCCAGCAGCCAAGGGAGCTCCCCGGGCTACGAGCAGTACTTC
>-|TRBV10-3|-|TRBJ1-1
CAISVKGPRGGTEAFF
TGTGCCATCAGTGTGAAAGGTCCCCGAGGCGGGACTGAAGCTTTCTTT
>-|TRBV5-4|-|TRBJ1-1
CASSRGGGDPWTEAFF
TGTGCCAGCAGCCGTGGGGGGGGCGACCCATGGACTGAAGCTTTCTTT
>-|TRBV4-3|-|TRBJ1-2
CASSQSRGSLGYTF
TGCGCCAGCAGCCAATCACGGGGTTCGCTTGGCTACACCTTC
>-|TRBV20-1|-|TRBJ1-2
CSARDLVYTF
TGCAGTGCTAGAGATCTAGTCTACACCTTC
>TRBD1|TRBV9|-|TRBJ1-5
CASSLEGARDQPQHF
TGTGCCAGCAGCTTGGAGGGGGCAAGGGATCAGCCCCAGCATTTT
>TRBD2|TRBV5-1|-|TRBJ2-5
CASSLALAGGQETQYF
TGCGCCAGCAGCTTGGCCCTAGCGGGGGGGCAAGAGACCCAGTACTTC
>TRBD1|TRBV6-7|-|TRBJ2-2
CASSYYYRGWAGELFF
TGTGCCAGCAGTTACTACTACAGGGGATGGGCCGGGGAGCTGTTTTTT
>-|TRBV5-1|-|TRBJ1-2
CASSSSAGYGYTF
TGCGCCAGCAGCTCCAGTGCGGGGTATGGCTACACCTTC
>TRBD1|TRBV7-3|once|TRBJ2-2
CASSSGTGLVTGELFF
TGTGCCAGCAGCTCGGGGACAGGGCTCGTAACCGGGGAGCTGTTTTTT
>-|TRBV29-1|-|TRBJ2-7
CRVEEGSDGTYEQYF
TGCAGAGTTGAAGAGGGCTCAGACGGGACCTACGAGCAGTACTTC
>TRBD1|TRBV6-1|medium-sized|TRBJ1-2
CASSEGTGGYGYTF
TGTGCCAGCAGTGAAGGGACAGGGGGCTATGGCTACACCTTC
>-|TRBV4-2|-|TRBJ2-7
CASSPEYTYEQYF
TGTGCCAGCAGCCCCGAATACACCTACGAGCAGTACTTC
>TRBD2|TRBV18|-|TRBJ2-2
CASSPPGRGTGWTGELFF
TGTGCCAGCTCACCACCGGGGCGGGGGACCGGGTGGACCGGGGAGCTGTTTTTT
>TRBD2|TRBV27|-|TRBJ2-2
CASSVLAGGPRELFF
TGTGCCAGCAGTGTACTAGCGGGGGGGCCCCGGGAGCTGTTTTTT
>TRBD1|TRBV5-6|-|TRBJ2-5
CASSLTGVQETQYF
TGTGCCAGCAGCTTGACAGGGGTTCAAGAGACCCAGTACTTC
>TRBD2|TRBV7-6|once|TRBJ2-1
CASSPTPGGSSYNEQFF
TGTGCCAGCAGCCCGACACCGGGGGGGAGCTCCTACAATGAGCAGTTCTTC
>TRBD1|TRBV29-1|-|TRBJ2-2
CSATGQITGELFF
TGCAGCGCAACGGGACAGATCACCGGGGAGCTGTTTTTT
>-|TRBV11-1|-|TRBJ2-2
CASSLASNTGELFF
TGTGCCAGCAGCTTAGCTAGTAACACCGGGGAGCTGTTTTTT
>-|TRBV4-3|-|TRBJ1-1
CASSQTWNTEAFF
TGCGCCAGCAGCCAAACATGGAACACTGAAGCTTTCTTT
>-|TRBV30|-|TRBJ2-5
CAWSVRGLETQYF
TGTGCCTGGAGTGTACGGGGATTGGAGACCCAGTACTTC
>-|TRBV4-1|-|TRBJ1-5
CASSQEGGNQPQHF
TGCGCCAGCAGCCAAGAGGGGGGGAATCAGCCCCAGCATTTT
>TRBD1|TRBV9|-|TRBJ2-5
CASSSRTGNLQETQYF
TGTGCCAGCAGCTCCAGGACAGGGAATCTCCAAGAGACCCAGTACTTC
>TRBD1|TRBV6-4|-|TRBJ1-1
CASSAGTGGFEAFF
TGTGCCAGCAGTGCCGGGACAGGGGGATTTGAAGCTTTCTTT
>-|TRBV6-5|-|TRBJ1-1
CASSYGRGILNTEAFF
TGTGCCAGCAGTTACGGGAGGGGGATCCTGAACACTGAAGCTTTCTTT
>-|TRBV7-9|-|TRBJ1-6
CASSAHRDGGSPLHF
TGTGCCAGCAGCGCCCACAGGGATGGAGGTTCACCCCTCCACTTT
>-|TRBV7-8|-|TRBJ1-3
CASSPPRSGNTIYF
TGTGCCAGCAGCCCCCCTCGCTCTGGAAACACCATATATTTT
>-|TRBV6-5|-|TRBJ1-4
CASSYSNVWGEKLFF
TGTGCCAGCAGTTACTCGAACGTCTGGGGCGAAAAACTGTTTTTT
>TRBD1|TRBV30|-|TRBJ1-5
CAWRQGAGNQPQHF
TGTGCCTGGAGGCAGGGGGCAGGCAATCAGCCCCAGCATTTT
>TRBD1|TRBV7-2|-|TRBJ1-6
CASSARPGGDNSPLHF
TGTGCCAGCAGCGCTCGGCCAGGGGGCGATAATTCACCCCTCCACTTT
>-|TRBV5-1|-|TRBJ1-2
CASRTAYGYTF
TGCGCCAGCAGGACAGCCTATGGCTACACCTTC